This entry concerns a single T cell receptor beta chain. The data belong to a study of T cells in Graves' hyperthyroidism and ophthalmopathy. Authors of the study amplified TCR beta CDR3 regions from RNA transcripts. First-round RT-PCR of the TCR CDR3 relied on the HTBI primer set. Each CDR3 protein gets one entry after TCRdb re-called the multiplex PCR reads with MiXCR. The sample has 300,000 to 450,000 distinct CDR3 sequences; approximately 25% are singletons. This CDR3 has 15 residues. Germline lookup yields CDR1 LGHDT and CDR2 YNNKEL (reference sequence). Trimming removed 0 bases from V and 9 bases from J, with 15 bases in between.

This sequence was found in a man aged 45-65 years with Graves' hyperthyroidism. Material for sequencing was blood. This chain connects TRBV3-1 to TRBJ2-1, with D maybe TRBD1 (5 bases). CDR3 protein: CASSQEYRQGGEQFF. The CDR3 bases are TGTGCCAGCAGCCAAGAGTACCGCCAGGGCGGTGAGCAGTTCTTC.